These 19 T cell receptor beta chains came from one sample sequenced in a study of T cells in Graves' hyperthyroidism and ophthalmopathy. There were TCR beta CDR3 regions amplified from RNA transcripts. The study used the HTBI primer set for a first-round RT-PCR of the TCR CDR3. TCRdb recomputed calls from the multiplex PCR reads with MiXCR, one row per CDR3 protein. Among under 750,000 distinct CDR3 sequences, roughly a sixth were seen once, and the ten largest hold roughly a sixth. The sample consisted of blood. The receptors come from a woman aged 45-65 years with Graves' hyperthyroidism that later progressed to Graves' ophthalmopathy.

At least ten counts were recorded for this clonotype. This chain uses TRBV20-1 with TRBJ2-5; TRBD1 matches 8 bases. The CDR3 loop spans 13 amino acids. J was trimmed by 5 bases and V by 5 bases; bases with no gene match: 7. CDR1 and CDR2 from the germline V gene are DFQATT and SNEGSKA (reference sequence). In DNA form, the CDR3 reads TGCAGTGCTCAGGGGGCAGGGGGGGAGACCCAGTACTTC. This codes for CSAQGAGGETQYF.

V gene TRBV29-1 combines with J gene TRBJ1-1; D is uncertain. Trimming stripped 7 bases from V and 5 bases from J, with 8 bases between. The CDR3 loop spans 10 amino acids. Per germline, CDR1 SQVTM and CDR2 ANQGSEA. For the CDR3, the DNA is TGCAGCGGGGGTTCGACTGAAGCTTTCTTT. It translates to CSGGSTEAFF.

The chain is built from TRBV7-9 and TRBJ2-7; no firm D call. V dropped 5 bases and J dropped 0 bases, with 14 bases sitting between them. The CDR3 runs to 15 residues. Germline CDR1 reads SEHNR; CDR2 reads FQNEAQ (reference sequence). CDR3 DNA: TGTGCCAGCAGCACAGTCCTGAAAAGCTCCTACGAGCAGTACTTC. Translated, it gives CASSTVLKSSYEQYF.

This clonotype was seen at least ten times. The chain carries TRBV5-1 and TRBJ1-1, with TRBD1 matching 7 bases. This CDR3 spans 14 amino acids. CDR1 is SGHRS and CDR2 is YFSETQ in the germline V gene. With 6 bases clipped from V and 1 base from J, the junction kept 6 bases outside the gene matches. The CDR3 nucleotides read TGCGCCAGCAAATCCGGGACAGAGAACACTGAAGCTTTCTTT. It yields the protein CASKSGTENTEAFF. The whole variable domain, filled in from reference TRBV5-1 and TRBJ1-1, reads KAGVTQTPRYLIKTRGQQVTLSCSPISGHRSVSWYQQTPGQGLQFLFEYFSETQRNKGNFPGRFSGRQFSNSRSEMNVSTLELGDSALYLCASKSGTENTEAFFGQGTRLTVV.

Only a few counts were recorded for this clonotype. The gene calls are TRBV19 and TRBJ1-5; the D is unclear. This CDR3 spans 15 amino acids. Germline CDR1 LNHDA, CDR2 SQIVND (reference sequence). V lost 3 bases to trimming and J lost 5 bases, with 14 bases between them. In DNA form, the CDR3 reads TGTGCCAGTAGTATCGGGCAGGAGAGCGATCAGCCCCAGCATTTT. This sequence encodes CASSIGQESDQPQHF. Looking up the rest from reference TRBV19 and TRBJ1-5 gives the full variable domain: DGGITQSPKYLFRKEGQNVTLSCEQNLNHDAMYWYRQDPGQGLRLIYYSQIVNDFQKGDIAEGYSVSREKKESFPLTVTSAQKNPTAFYLCASSIGQESDQPQHFGDGTRLSIL.

This chain links TRBV24-1 with TRBJ2-7, with no clear D. The CDR3 has 13 residues. Germline values: CDR1 KGHDR, CDR2 SFDVKD. Trimming shortened V by 3 bases and J by 0 bases, and 5 bases separated the two germline ends. The DNA for the CDR3 is TGTGCCACCAGTGATCAGATCTCCTACGAGCAGTACTTC. This encodes CATSDQISYEQYF.

This clonotype was counted many times. The chain joins TRBV6-1 to TRBJ2-7; the match to TRBD1 covers 10 bases. J was trimmed by 9 bases and V by 8 bases; bases with no gene match: 10. The CDR3 is made up of 13 amino acids. CDR1 and CDR2 from the germline V gene are MNHNS and SASEGT. CDR3 sequence reads: CASRGQGTGLQYF. The CDR3 coding sequence is TGTGCCAGCCGGGGACAGGGGACCGGGTTGCAGTACTTC.

There are a few counts of this clonotype. The J gene is TRBJ2-5, the V gene TRBV12-3 or TRBV12-4; D might be TRBD1 (5 bases). The ends were cut back, 10 bases at V and 3 bases at J, with 12 bases in the middle. The CDR3 consists of 12 residues. CDR3 in amino acids: CATGYREETQYF. Here the CDR3 DNA reads TGTGCCACAGGGTATCGGGAAGAGACCCAGTACTTC.

The rearrangement joins TRBV28 to TRBJ2-7; 10 nucleotides match TRBD1. The germline CDR1 and CDR2 sequences are MDHEN and SYDVKM. The length of the CDR3 is 16 residues. V lost 7 bases and J lost 0; bases outside the gene matches: 9. DNA of the CDR3: TGTGCCAGCATGGGACAGGGGCTGGGAAGCTCCTACGAGCAGTACTTC. It encodes CASMGQGLGSSYEQYF.

This clonotype was counted at least ten times. The chain recombines TRBV7-8 with TRBJ2-2, with 8 positions matching TRBD2. This CDR3 comprises 16 residues. Germline values: CDR1 SGHVS, CDR2 FQNEAQ. The trim removed 5 bases at V and 4 bases at J, leaving 9 bases unmatched. CDR3 sequence (DNA): TGTGCCAGCAGCCCACCCGGGAGGGGAGTCACCGGGGAGCTGTTTTTT. This sequence encodes CASSPPGRGVTGELFF. The whole variable domain, remainder taken from reference TRBV7-8 and TRBJ2-2, is GAGVSQSPRYKVAKRGQDVALRCDPISGHVSLFWYQQALGQGPEFLTYFQNEAQLDKSGLPSDRFFAERPEGSVSTLKIQRTQQEDSAVYLCASSPPGRGVTGELFFGEGSRLTVL.

The sample holds many counts of this clonotype. The chain has TRBV11-2 and TRBJ1-1; D uncertain. The CDR3 is 13 residues long. The V gene's germline CDR1 is SGHAT and CDR2 FQNNGV. Trimming shortened V by 0 bases and J by 11 bases, and 13 bases separated the two germline ends. CDR3 sequence: CASSLDVQTKAFF. CDR3 bases: TGTGCCAGCAGCTTAGACGTACAGACAAAGGCTTTCTTT.

A few counts support this clonotype. The CDR3 nucleotides read TGTGCCAGCAGCCAAGGGACATGGGACAGGGGGCGACCCTATGGCTACACCTTC. This codes for CASSQGTWDRGRPYGYTF. The chain links TRBV14 to TRBJ1-2; 12 bases match TRBD1. The CDR3 loop spans 18 amino acids. J lost 4 bases, V lost 1 base, and 10 bases had no gene match. Germline assignment: CDR1 SGHDN and CDR2 FVKESK.

This clonotype appeared many times. The chain recombines TRBV12-3 or TRBV12-4 with TRBJ2-3, with TRBD2 matching over 10 bases. The CDR3 is 18 amino acids. V shed 1 base and J 2 bases; nucleotides not matched to a gene: 9. Written as DNA, the CDR3 is TGTGCCAGCAGTTTAGTTCAAGGAGCGGGGGGGACCACAGATACGCAGTATTTT. Protein sequence: CASSLVQGAGGTTDTQYF.

This clonotype was detected many times. The chain links TRBV3-1 to TRBJ1-2; D uncertain. Germline V gives CDR1 LGHDT, CDR2 YNNKEL (reference sequence). Trimming pared 0 bases from V and 5 bases from J, leaving 13 bases between. The CDR3 length is 15 residues. The CDR3 sequence: CASSQDWARVYGYTF. DNA of the CDR3: TGTGCCAGCAGCCAAGACTGGGCACGTGTATATGGCTACACCTTC.

The chain joins TRBV5-6 to TRBJ1-2; no clear D gene. V dropped 3 bases and J dropped 3 bases, with 12 bases sitting between them. The CDR3 runs to 14 residues. Per the germline V gene, CDR1 is SGHDT and CDR2 is YYEEEE. The CDR3 protein is CASSWPGGHYGYTF. In nucleotides, the CDR3 is TGTGCCAGCAGCTGGCCGGGAGGCCACTATGGCTACACCTTC. The full variable domain, in which reference TRBV5-6 and TRBJ1-2 provide the parts outside the CDR3, is DAGVTQSPTHLIKTRGQQVTLRCSPKSGHDTVSWYQQALGQGPQFIFQYYEEEERQRGNFPDRFSGHQFPNYSSELNVNALLLGDSALYLCASSWPGGHYGYTFGSGTRLTVV.

The table lists this clonotype with many counts. The chain combines TRBV7-2 with TRBJ1-1; D may be TRBD1 (5 bases). CDR3 size: 15 residues. The V end lost 4 bases, the J end lost 0 bases, and 12 bases lay between the germline ends. Germline lookup yields CDR1 SGHTA and CDR2 FQGNSA. The CDR3 loop reads CASSSGSTVNTEAFF. For the CDR3, the DNA is TGTGCCAGCAGCTCGGGATCGACAGTGAACACTGAAGCTTTCTTT.

This sequence joins TRBV6-2 or TRBV6-3 and TRBJ1-2; TRBD1 might be the D (6 bases). Trimming took 5 bases from V and 3 from J, leaving 16 bases between them. In germline, CDR1 is MNHEY, CDR2 SVGEGT. The CDR3 totals 15 residues. DNA for the CDR3: TGTGCCAGCAGTCCCGACGACAGGCCCTACTATGGCTACACCTTC. This translates into CASSPDDRPYYGYTF.

There are many counts of this clonotype. The rearrangement joins TRBV2 to TRBJ1-6, with no clear D. The CDR3 consists of 11 residues. Per the germline V gene, CDR1 is SNHLY and CDR2 is FYNNEI. Trimming took 4 bases from V and 9 from J, leaving 4 bases between them. The CDR3 protein is CASSGSSPLHF. CDR3 in DNA: TGTGCCAGCAGTGGGAGTTCACCCCTCCACTTT. The full variable domain, with the rest looked up from reference TRBV2 and TRBJ1-6, is EPEVTQTPSHQVTQMGQEVILRCVPISNHLYFYWYRQILGQKVEFLVSFYNNEISEKSEIFDDQFSVERPDGSNFTLKIRSTKLEDSAMYFCASSGSSPLHFGNGTRLTVT.

This clonotype was detected a few times. The chain uses TRBV20-1 and TRBJ1-2, with D maybe TRBD1 (5 bases). This CDR3 is 13 amino acids long. The germline V gene has CDR1 DFQATT and CDR2 SNEGSKA (reference sequence). Trimming left V 6 bases short and J 4 bases short, with 15 bases between. CDR3 bases: TGCAGTGCCTCCGGAGGGGCGTCCTATGGCTACACCTTC. Translation gives CSASGGASYGYTF.